The present T cell receptor beta chain was sequenced within a study of T cells and copy number aberrations in small-cell lung cancer. V was trimmed by 2 bases and J by 6 bases, leaving 8 bases between them. The CDR3 extends over 13 amino acids. Germline V gene lookup returns CDR1 SGHTA and CDR2 FQGNSA. This clone was observed a handful of times. Here immunoSEQ multiplex PCR was the method, and the copy in TCRdb shows in-frame clones only, minus some. This table holds around 6,200 clones, 65% to 85% found once. Tumor tissue came from three grid-selected regions of each formalin-fixed paraffin-embedded block.

Sequencing input: tumor tissue. The sequence came from a man aged 45 to 65 with small cell lung cancer. This sequence joins TRBV7-2 and TRBJ2-1; the D is unclear. CDR3: CASSLSRSNEQFF. The DNA of the CDR3 is TGTGCCAGCAGCTTAAGTCGTTCCAATGAGCAGTTCTTC.